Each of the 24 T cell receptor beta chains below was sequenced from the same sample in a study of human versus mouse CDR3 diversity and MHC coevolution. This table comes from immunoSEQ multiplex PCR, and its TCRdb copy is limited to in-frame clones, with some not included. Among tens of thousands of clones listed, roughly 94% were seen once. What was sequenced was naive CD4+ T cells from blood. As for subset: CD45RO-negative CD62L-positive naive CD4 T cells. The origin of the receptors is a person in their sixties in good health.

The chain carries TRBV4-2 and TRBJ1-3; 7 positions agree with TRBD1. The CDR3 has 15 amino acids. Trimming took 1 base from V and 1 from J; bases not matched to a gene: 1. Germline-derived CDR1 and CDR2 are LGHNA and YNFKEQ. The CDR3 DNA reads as TGTGCCAGCAGCCAAGCGACAGGGTCTGGAAACACCATATATTTT. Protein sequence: CASSQATGSGNTIYF.

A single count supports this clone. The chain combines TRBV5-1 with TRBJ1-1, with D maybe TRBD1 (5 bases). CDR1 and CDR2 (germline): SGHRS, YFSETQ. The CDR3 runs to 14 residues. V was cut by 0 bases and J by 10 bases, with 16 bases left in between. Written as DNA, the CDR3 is TGCGCCAGCAGCTTGGGCTCAGGTCAGGGCGCAGCTTTCTTT. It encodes CASSLGSGQGAAFF.

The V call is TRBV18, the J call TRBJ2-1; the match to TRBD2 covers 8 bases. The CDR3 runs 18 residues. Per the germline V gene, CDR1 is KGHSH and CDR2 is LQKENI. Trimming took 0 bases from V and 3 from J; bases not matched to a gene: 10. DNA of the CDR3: TGTGCCAGCTCACCACCAACCCGGGAGGGAATTAACTACAATGAGCAGTTCTTC. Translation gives CASSPPTREGINYNEQFF.

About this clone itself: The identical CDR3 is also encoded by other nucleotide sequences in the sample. Written as DNA, the CDR3 is TGTGCCAGCAGCCTATTGCCCGATGGCACTGAAGCTTTCTTT. Translation gives CASSLLPDGTEAFF. The chain combines TRBV7-2 with TRBJ1-1; D is uncertain. This CDR3 contains 14 residues. Trimming took 5 bases from V and 4 from J, leaving 14 bases between them. The germline V gene encodes CDR1 SGHTA and CDR2 FQGNSA.

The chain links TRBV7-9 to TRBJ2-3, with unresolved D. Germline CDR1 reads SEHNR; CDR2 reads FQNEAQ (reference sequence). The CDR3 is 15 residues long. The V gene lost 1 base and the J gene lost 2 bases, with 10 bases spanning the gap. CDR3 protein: CASSLVADYTDTQYF. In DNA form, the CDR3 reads TGTGCCAGCAGCTTAGTCGCAGATTACACAGATACGCAGTATTTT.

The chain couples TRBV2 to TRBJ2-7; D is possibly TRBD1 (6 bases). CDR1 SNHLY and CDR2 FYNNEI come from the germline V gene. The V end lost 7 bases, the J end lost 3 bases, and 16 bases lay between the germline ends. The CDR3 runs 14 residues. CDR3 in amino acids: CASNPDRRSYEQYF. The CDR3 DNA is TGTGCCAGCAATCCCGACAGGCGAAGCTACGAGCAGTACTTC.

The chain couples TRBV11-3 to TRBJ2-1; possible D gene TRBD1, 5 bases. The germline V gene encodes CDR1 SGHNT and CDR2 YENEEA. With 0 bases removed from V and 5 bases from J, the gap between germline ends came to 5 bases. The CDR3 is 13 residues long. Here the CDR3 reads CASSLDRDNEQFF. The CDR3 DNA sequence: TGTGCCAGCAGCTTAGACAGGGACAATGAGCAGTTCTTC.

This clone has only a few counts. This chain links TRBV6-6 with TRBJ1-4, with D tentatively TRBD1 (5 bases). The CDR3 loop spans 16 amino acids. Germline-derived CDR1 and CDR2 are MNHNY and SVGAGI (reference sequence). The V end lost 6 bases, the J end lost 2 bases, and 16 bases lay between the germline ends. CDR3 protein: CASRRQLDRTNEKLFF. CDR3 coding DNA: TGTGCCAGCAGACGACAGTTGGACCGGACTAATGAAAAACTGTTTTTT.

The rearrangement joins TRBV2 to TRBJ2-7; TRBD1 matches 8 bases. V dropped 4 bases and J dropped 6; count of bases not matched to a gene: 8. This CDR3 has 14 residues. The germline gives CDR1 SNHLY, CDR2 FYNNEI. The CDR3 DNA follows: TGTGCCAGCAGTGCAGGACAGGGTATAGGCGAGCAGTACTTC. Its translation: CASSAGQGIGEQYF.

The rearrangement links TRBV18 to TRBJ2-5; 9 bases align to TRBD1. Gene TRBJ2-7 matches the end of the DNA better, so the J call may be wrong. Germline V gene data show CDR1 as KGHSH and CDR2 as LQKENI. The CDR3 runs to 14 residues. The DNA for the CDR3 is TGTGCCAGCTCACGACAGGGACAGGGCGACGAGCAGTACTTC. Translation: CASSRQGQGDEQYF.

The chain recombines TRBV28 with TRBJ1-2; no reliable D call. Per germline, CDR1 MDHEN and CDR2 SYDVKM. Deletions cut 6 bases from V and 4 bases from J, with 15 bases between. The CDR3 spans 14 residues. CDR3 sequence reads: CASRPLGAGYGYTF. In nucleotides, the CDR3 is TGTGCCAGCAGGCCATTAGGAGCTGGCTATGGCTACACCTTC.

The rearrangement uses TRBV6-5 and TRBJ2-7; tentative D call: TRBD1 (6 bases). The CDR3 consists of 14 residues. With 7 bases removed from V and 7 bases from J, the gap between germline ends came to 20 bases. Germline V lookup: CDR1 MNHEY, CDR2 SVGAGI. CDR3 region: CASTSPGTGREQYF. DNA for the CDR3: TGTGCCAGCACATCCCCCGGCACAGGGCGGGAGCAGTACTTC.

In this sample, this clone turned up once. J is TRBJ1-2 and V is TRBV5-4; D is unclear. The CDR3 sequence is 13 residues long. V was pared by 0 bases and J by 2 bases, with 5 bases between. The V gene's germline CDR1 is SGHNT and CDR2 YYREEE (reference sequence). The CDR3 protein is CASSLERNYGYTF. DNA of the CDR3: TGTGCCAGCAGCTTGGAACGGAACTATGGCTACACCTTC.

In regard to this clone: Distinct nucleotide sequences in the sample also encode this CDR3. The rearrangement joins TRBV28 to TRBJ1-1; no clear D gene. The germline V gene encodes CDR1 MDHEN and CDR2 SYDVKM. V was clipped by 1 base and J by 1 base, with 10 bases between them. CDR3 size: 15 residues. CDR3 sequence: CASSLSRPGNTEAFF. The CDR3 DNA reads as TGTGCCAGCAGTTTATCCCGACCGGGGAACACTGAAGCTTTCTTT.

Here the CDR3 DNA reads TGTGCCAGCAGCTCATATCCTAGCGGGGGCTCCTACAATGAGCAGTTCTTC. This translates into CASSSYPSGGSYNEQFF. The genes are TRBV7-9 and TRBJ2-1, with 10 bases identical to TRBD2. V dropped 4 bases and J dropped 0; count of bases not matched to a gene: 6. CDR1 SEHNR and CDR2 FQNEAQ come from the germline V gene (reference sequence). The CDR3 covers 17 residues.

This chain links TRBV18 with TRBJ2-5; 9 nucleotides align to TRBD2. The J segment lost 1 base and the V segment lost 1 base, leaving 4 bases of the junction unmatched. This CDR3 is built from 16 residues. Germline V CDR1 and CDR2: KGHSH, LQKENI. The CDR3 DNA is TGTGCCAGCTCACCACAGGCTAGCGGGGCCCAAGAGACCCAGTACTTC. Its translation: CASSPQASGAQETQYF. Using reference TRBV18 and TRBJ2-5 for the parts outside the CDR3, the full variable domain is NAGVMQNPRHLVRRRGQEARLRCSPMKGHSHVYWYRQLPEEGLKFMVYLQKENIIDESGMPKERFSAEFPKEGPSILRIQQVVRGDSAAYFCASSPQASGAQETQYFGPGTRLLVL.

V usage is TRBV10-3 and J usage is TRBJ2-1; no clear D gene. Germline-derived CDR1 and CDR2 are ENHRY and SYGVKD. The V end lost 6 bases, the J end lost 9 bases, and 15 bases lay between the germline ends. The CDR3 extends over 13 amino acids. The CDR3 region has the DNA TGTGCCATCAGCCTGGCGCCAGAGGTTGAGCAGTTCTTC. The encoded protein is CAISLAPEVEQFF.

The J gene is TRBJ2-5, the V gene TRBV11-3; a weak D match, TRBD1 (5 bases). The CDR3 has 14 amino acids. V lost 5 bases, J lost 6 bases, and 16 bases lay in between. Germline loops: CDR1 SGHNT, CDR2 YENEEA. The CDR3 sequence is CASSPPDNSQTQYF. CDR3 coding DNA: TGTGCCAGCAGCCCTCCGGACAATTCGCAGACCCAGTACTTC.

The CDR3 sequence is CASSSTGSFYGYTF. For the CDR3, the DNA is TGCGCCAGCAGCTCGACAGGTTCCTTTTATGGCTACACCTTC. The chain recombines TRBV4-1 with TRBJ1-2, with a tentative D call TRBD1 (6 bases). With 5 bases removed from V and 5 bases from J, the gap between germline ends came to 15 bases. There are 14 residues in the CDR3. The germline V gene encodes CDR1 MGHRA and CDR2 YSYEKL.

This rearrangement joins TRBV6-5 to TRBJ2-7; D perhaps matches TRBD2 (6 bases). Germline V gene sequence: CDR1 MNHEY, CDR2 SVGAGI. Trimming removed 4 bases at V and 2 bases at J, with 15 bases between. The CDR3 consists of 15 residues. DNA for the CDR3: TGTGCCAGCAGTTGGGGGACTGTTAATACCTACGAGCAGTACTTC. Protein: CASSWGTVNTYEQYF.

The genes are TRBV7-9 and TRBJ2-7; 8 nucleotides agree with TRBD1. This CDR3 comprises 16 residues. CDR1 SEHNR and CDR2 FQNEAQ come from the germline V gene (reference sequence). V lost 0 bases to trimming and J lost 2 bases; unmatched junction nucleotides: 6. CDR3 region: CASSLAEGQGTYEQYF. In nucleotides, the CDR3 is TGTGCCAGCAGCTTAGCGGAAGGACAGGGAACCTACGAGCAGTACTTC. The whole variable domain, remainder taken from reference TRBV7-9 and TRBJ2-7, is DTGVSQNPRHKITKRGQNVTFRCDPISEHNRLYWYRQTLGQGPEFLTYFQNEAQLEKSRLLSDRFSAERPKGSFSTLEIQRTEQGDSAMYLCASSLAEGQGTYEQYFGPGTRLTVT.

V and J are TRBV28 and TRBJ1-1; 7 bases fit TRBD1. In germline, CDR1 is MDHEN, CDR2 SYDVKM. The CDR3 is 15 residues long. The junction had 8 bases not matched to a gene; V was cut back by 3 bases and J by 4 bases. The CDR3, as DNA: TGTGCCAGCAGTTTTTCGACAGGGACGGGCACTGAAGCTTTCTTT. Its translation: CASSFSTGTGTEAFF.

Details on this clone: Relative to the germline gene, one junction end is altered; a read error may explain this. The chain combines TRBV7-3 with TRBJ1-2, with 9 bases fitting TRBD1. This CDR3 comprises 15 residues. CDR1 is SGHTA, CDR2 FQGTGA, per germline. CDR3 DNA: TGTGCCAGCAGTTTAACAGGGGGCGAAAACTATGGCTACACCTTC. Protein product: CASSLTGGENYGYTF.

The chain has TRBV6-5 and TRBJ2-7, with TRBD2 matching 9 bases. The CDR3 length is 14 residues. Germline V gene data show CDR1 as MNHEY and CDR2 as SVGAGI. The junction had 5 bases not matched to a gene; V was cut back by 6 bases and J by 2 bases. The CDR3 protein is CASSTPSGAYEQYF. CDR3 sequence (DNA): TGTGCCAGCAGCACCCCTAGCGGGGCCTACGAGCAGTACTTC.